This record looks at one T cell receptor (beta chain) sequence and its context. This sample was taken from a study of blood T cell repertoires in COVID-19. V was cut by 4 bases and J by 3 bases, with 18 bases left in between. Looked up from germline, CDR1 is MNHNS and CDR2 is SASEGT. This CDR3 is 16 amino acids long. The data were produced by immunoSEQ multiplex PCR, yet TCRdb's version contains in-frame clones alone and is incomplete. In the table there are just under 350,000 clones, almost 90% of which are singletons. The TCR comes from an older woman with COVID-19, enrolled during active disease. The V call is TRBV6-1, the J call TRBJ1-1; tentative D call: TRBD1 (6 bases). Material: peripheral blood. CDR3 residues: CASSGKGHRRDTEAFF. CDR3 DNA: TGTGCCAGCAGTGGGAAGGGACATCGAAGGGACACTGAAGCTTTCTTT.